The clone carrying this TCR beta chain was seen ten or more times. Its antigen is currently unknown. The data were taken from a study of T cells after yellow fever vaccination. In the study overall: Libraries from low-cell-number fractions were prepared with the SMART-Seq v4 Ultra Low Input RNA kit.

V was pared by 0 bases and J by 0 bases, with 5 bases of the junction left unmatched. Looked up from germline, CDR1 is SGDLS and CDR2 is YYNGEE. The CDR3 consists of 18 residues. TCRdb passed the 5' RACE reads through MiXCR, listing each CDR3 protein once. This sample has around 310,000 distinct CDR3 sequences, with under 5% found just once. Whole-study results and caveats: Most primary-vaccination clones reappeared after the booster (approximately 95% CD4, approximately 88% CD8).

The clonotype originates from a man aged 18 to 30 who received the YFV17D yellow fever vaccine. Source: PBMCs, taken 5 days after the yellow fever booster vaccination. The rearrangement links TRBV9 to TRBJ2-2, with TRBD2 matching over 10 bases. CDR3 nucleotides: TGTGCCAGCAGCGTAGTGCTAGCGGGGGTCACGAACACCGGGGAGCTGTTTTTT. Its protein product is CASSVVLAGVTNTGELFF.